This is a list of T cell receptor beta chains from one sample in a study of shared clonotypes between healthy human individuals. Some clones are missing from TCRdb's copy, which holds only in-frame ones; the method was immunoSEQ multiplex PCR. The sample holds 2,500,000 or so clones; under 95% are singletons and the top ten take around 0.37%. Sequencing was performed on naive CD4+ T cells from PBMCs. The receptor source for this set is a man aged 18 to 30 in good health. Some clones in this sample may be carry-over from other donors' samples. Both conserved end residues are part of each CDR3. Clone sizes are given selectively: once, few, many, or a class where the clone is expanded.

size	V	J	CDR3
once	TRBV19	TRBJ2-3	CASSNNRARETQYF
-	TRBV5-1	TRBJ2-3	CASSLGLAGAVDTQYF
once	TRBV5-8	TRBJ1-5	CASSLDGGGNQPQHF
once	TRBV10-3	TRBJ2-2	CAISEGTGAPLRTGELFF
-	TRBV5-1	TRBJ2-1	CASSLLAGGYNEQFF
-	TRBV7-2	TRBJ2-5	CASSFRPGVAETQYF
-	TRBV4-3	TRBJ1-1	CASFAAGQGNTEAFF
-	TRBV19	TRBJ2-5	CASSMRGVEGETQYF
-	TRBV30	TRBJ2-7	CAWREKGQGRYEQYF
-	TRBV5-1	TRBJ2-2	CASSFGTSGVIGELFF
-	TRBV28	TRBJ2-7	CASGAAGTGEQYF
-	TRBV27	TRBJ2-1	CASKIQGIYNEQFF
-	TRBV5-1	TRBJ2-1	CASSFNTNNEQFF
-	TRBV6-6	TRBJ2-6	CASSPGLSGANVLTF
-	TRBV10-3	TRBJ2-5	CAIRDQIGTSETQYF
-	TRBV6-5	TRBJ2-1	CASSYYRGNEQFF
-	TRBV5-1	TRBJ2-1	CASSGDRVRDEQFF
-	TRBV20-1	TRBJ1-2	CSANTLGYTF
-	TRBV19	TRBJ1-2	CASSIVRRGLGSGYTF
once	TRBV30	TRBJ2-1	CAWSEGSGKQFF
-	TRBV11-2	TRBJ2-5	CASSLDGRLAGRRETQYF
-	TRBV15	TRBJ1-5	CATSGGSVVTQPQHF
once	TRBV6-5	TRBJ2-7	CASRPPGGRGEQYF
-	TRBV7-6	TRBJ2-5	CASSPSYDTQYF
-	TRBV29-1	-	CSVGVTGGNYEQYF
-	TRBV7-2	TRBJ2-2	CASSLYYPGELFF
-	TRBV10-1	TRBJ1-6	CASSGSGLNWGSYNSPLHF
-	TRBV19	TRBJ2-2	CASRGLENTGELFF
-	TRBV6-4	TRBJ2-2	CASRRQENTGELFF
-	TRBV5-1	TRBJ1-4	CASSLEGAGEKLFF
-	TRBV6-5	TRBJ2-7	CASSSLSGRFHEQYF